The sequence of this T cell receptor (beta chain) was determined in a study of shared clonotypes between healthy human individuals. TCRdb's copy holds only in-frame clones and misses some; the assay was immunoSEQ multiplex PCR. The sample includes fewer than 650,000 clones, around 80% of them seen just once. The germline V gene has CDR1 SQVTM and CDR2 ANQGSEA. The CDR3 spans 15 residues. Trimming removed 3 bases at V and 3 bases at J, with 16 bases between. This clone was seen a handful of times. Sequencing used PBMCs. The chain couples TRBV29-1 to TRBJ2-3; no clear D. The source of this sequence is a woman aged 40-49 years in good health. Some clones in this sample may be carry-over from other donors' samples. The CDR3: CSVDIRDQGTDTQYF. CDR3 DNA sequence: TGCAGCGTTGATATAAGGGATCAAGGGACAGATACGCAGTATTTT.